This T cell receptor beta chain appears in the sequencing data of a study of graft-versus-host responses after intestinal transplantation. Plating of approximately 200,000 CFSE-labeled responder cells was done together with approximately 200,000 irradiated, violet-dye-labeled stimulator cells. This table comes from immunoSEQ multiplex PCR, and its TCRdb copy is limited to in-frame clones, with some not included. The sample consists of 3,500 to 4,000 clones, 35% to 50% of them appearing once. CDR3 length: 15 amino acids. CDR1 is LGHNA, CDR2 YSLEER, per germline. Germline trimming cut 1 base from V and 7 bases from J; bases unmatched to any gene: 6.

The sequences come from alloreactive CD8+ T cells from a mixed lymphocyte reaction culture, collected before transplantation. Subset: CFSE-low proliferating T cells sorted from roughly six-day pre-transplant mixed lymphocyte reaction (GvH or HvG direction). The chain recombines TRBV4-3 with TRBJ2-2; 7 bases are shared with TRBD2. The source of this sequence is a human patient who was an organ donor for intestinal transplantation. CDR3 sequence reads: CASSQGGREFGELFF. The CDR3 bases are TGCGCCAGCAGCCAAGGAGGGCGGGAGTTCGGGGAGCTGTTTTTT.